This TCR beta chain was identified during a study of shared clonotypes between healthy human individuals (dated by TCRdb to between 2020 and 2021). In the study overall: Three men and two women, aged 18 to 49 years, made up the cohort. Per donor, three plates each were used for CD4 naive and CD4 memory, two for CD8 naive, and one for CD8 memory. To estimate repertoire size and how much clonotype sharing occurs between individuals, the study deeply sequenced the blood TCR repertoires of a handful of healthy adults. To increase sequencing depth and limit assay-specific biases, TCR repertoire library preparation and sequencing were carried out by different laboratories using diverse techniques. Between about 0.9 and 9 billion PBMCs per donor were obtained by leukapheresis. Study-level results and caveats: Sampling was restricted to blood, and TCR repertoires in tissue are likely to differ from TCR repertoires in blood. The small number of donors limited the genetic and exposure-history diversity represented. Incomplete sequencing was indicated by rarefaction of sorted-subset datasets, despite the large sequencing depth. Naive subsets generally had larger estimated clonotype richness than memory subsets. Around 5% of naive CD4, 3% to 4% of naive CD8, 2% to 2.5% of memory CD4, and about 0.4% of memory CD8 clonotypes were shared across a few donors. Pairwise subsampling led to the expectation that sequencing depth would affect the degree of clonotype sharing among donors. Compared with non-shared clonotypes, clonotypes shared by all four sorted-subset donors had higher generation probabilities.

Using the deep immunoSEQ assay, TCR CDR3 regions were amplified from genomic DNA by multiplex PCR. Genomic DNA extracted from each cell subset was distributed evenly over all wells of several immunoSEQ 96-well plates, and each plate served as one replicate. For sorted subsets, 200 ng of genomic DNA, equivalent to some 30,000 T cell genomes, went into each replicate PCR. The purified libraries were quantified using a Qubit 3.0 fluorometer, sized with a Bioanalyzer 2100, and then quantified again using the KAPA Library Quantification kit. Each immunoSEQ 96-well plate was sequenced on its own single-read 150-cycle Illumina NextSeq 550 flow cell. On the study's bioinformatics: Because the immunoSEQ output included only junctional sequences and no quality scores, the filtering could not be the same as the filtering used for full-length reads. To assign V/J genes and CDR3, sequences were annotated using PyIR, a Python wrapper for IgBLAST v1.9, with IMGT germline references. Reads were removed for weak V/J assignments (E-value above 1e-6), missing CDR3, stop codons, out-of-frame junctions, or ambiguous translated residues. V3J clonotypes were defined as sequences sharing the same inferred V gene, J gene, and CDR3 amino acid sequence. Percentage overlap between repertoires was calculated by dividing the number of shared unique clonotypes by the size of the smaller repertoire. Richness of each repertoire was evaluated using RTK rarefaction, the Chao1 estimator, and Recon v2.1 estimates of unobserved clonotypes. For all TCRbeta clonotypes obtained by the gDNA method from several donors, generation probabilities were computed with OLGA. TCRdb took this table from immuneACCESS and kept in-frame rearrangements with V and J called. Such tables lack part of the clones; where checked against another copy, unresolved V genes explain under half of the gap, and the rest is unexplained. Clone size and V and J calls were adopted from that table, with D and trimming inferred from the DNA. Counted in this sample were about 330,000 clones; around two thirds of them appeared once. The ten largest clones capture approximately 10% of the sample.

V and J lose 4 bases and 5 bases, and a span of 8 bases separates them. From the cysteine up to the phenylalanine, the CDR3 has a length of 12 residues. Left in the record is the CDR3 DNA by itself, 36 bases read in frame from the first base. CDR1 is given as MNHNS and CDR2 as SASEGT, both from the germline V gene. As concerns this clone: The target of this receptor is not known. The sample holds no much larger clone one base away, and base qualities are not on file.

The donors were healthy, HIV-negative adults who had no recently reported acute infections or vaccinations. Every donor was a Caucasian adult living in Nashville, Tennessee, USA. CD4+ T cells were enriched by magnetic negative selection; naive cells were then positively selected on CD45RA, and the negative fraction formed the memory subset. Blood was collected by leukapheresis, and PBMCs were isolated by Ficoll-Histopaque density gradient centrifugation and then cryopreserved in liquid nitrogen vapor phase. Analytical flow cytometry was used to check the purity and quantity of each magnetically sorted T cell population. From each sorted fraction, genomic DNA was isolated and quantified by UV absorbance on a Nanodrop 2000c.

This sequence was found in a man aged 25-45 years in good health. Sample: memory CD4+ T cells sorted from blood. The cell subset or site label, read with the paper, signifies: CD45RA-negative fraction. The chain uses TRBV6-1 and TRBJ1-2, with no confidently assigned D gene. The DNA reads TGTGCCAGCAGTGTACACCGTTATGGCTACACCTTC. Its product reads: CASSVHRYGYTF.